The clone carrying this T cell receptor (beta chain) was recorded at least ten times. Its antigen remains unidentified. The CDR3 totals 15 residues. The V gene's germline CDR1 is SGHKS and CDR2 YYEKEE (reference sequence). The V and J ends lost 0 bases and 10 bases respectively, with 17 bases between them. This specimen belongs to a study of T-cell reconstitution after alpha-beta-depleted transplantation in children. Overall study results and limits: Once a year had passed after transplant, T-cell counts and diversity came mostly from newly produced T cells. There were reportedly several hundred expanded graft clones from which alpha-beta T cells came about two months after transplant.

Researchers prepared the TCRbeta library using unique molecular identifiers, the study reports. A single record per CDR3 protein comes from TCRdb applying MiXCR to the PCR reads. The table has 450,000 to 600,000 distinct CDR3 sequences, about 10% seen once. The sequencing here drew on PBMCs, taken before TCRalphabeta/CD19-depleted stem cell transplant. The rearrangement uses TRBV5-5 and TRBJ1-5; D call uncertain. This TCR was sampled from a child under 10 years old with inherited bone marrow failure, due to receive a stem cell transplant. The CDR3 sequence: CASSLAGRETEPQHF. The CDR3 DNA sequence: TGTGCCAGCAGCTTGGCCGGCCGGGAAACCGAACCCCAGCATTTT.